This T cell receptor beta chain emerged from a study of T cells expressing NK-cell markers (dated by TCRdb to the early 2020s). Broadly, across the study: TCR beta-chain repertoires were profiled in sorted CD3+CD56+NKG2C+, CD3+CD56+NKG2C- and CD3+CD56-NKG2C+ T-cell subsets from about 8 donors. Among the eight sequenced donors, seven were HCMV-seropositive and one was HCMV-seronegative. The study sequenced eight donors, all healthy volunteers chosen at random: three men and five women. Sequencing of the libraries produced 2 x 150 bp reads on Illumina HiSeq 2000/2500, MiSeq or NextSeq.

CDR1 MNHEY and CDR2 SMNVEV were looked up in the germline V gene (reference sequence). Including the terminal cysteine and phenylalanine, the CDR3 comprises 14 residues. The nucleotide record is missing. What the research found in general, with its limitations: In over five donors, the dominant CD3+CD56+NKG2C+ clonotypes were among the top 10 CD8+ clonotypes and accounted for about 1.0-7.0% of CD8+ T cells. It remained unclear whether the expanded NKG2C-expressing T cell clones were specific for HCMV antigens. Those dominant clonotypes were again the most abundant among CD3+CD56-NKG2C+ cells in several donors, at about 25-60.1%.

Comment on this clonotype: Its antigen is still unknown.

This sample was sequenced with an Illumina HiSeq 2000. 5'RACE template switching, by which a universal primer site and unique molecular identifiers were added, was used to make TCR beta cDNA libraries. Synthesis of cDNA was primed from the TCR beta constant segment and was followed by two consecutive PCR amplification steps. The source study handled its data this way. MIGEC was used to demultiplex reads and group reads by UMI, and MiTCR was used to assemble and quantify clonotypes. To exclude erroneous sequences, only TCR cDNA sequences supported by at least two reads were retained. The tcR package was used for downstream repertoire analysis, with clonotypes matched between fractions based on CDR3 nucleotide sequence plus V segment. VDJmatch was used to annotate antigen specificity against VDJdb, with one amino acid substitution in CDR3 allowed. After reprocessing by TCRdb, each CDR3 protein sequence is one entry, and no DNA is given. Here the V and J calls rest on TCRdb's processing, not on the authors' analysis. The sample table on file contains 150,000 to 170,000 distinct CDR3 sequences. Jointly, the top ten make up more than 35% of the sample.

To determine HCMV serostatus, a commercial ELISA kit was used to detect HCMV-specific IgG in serum. Ficoll density gradient centrifugation was used to isolate peripheral blood mononuclear cells from blood. This clonotype was sampled from a woman aged 50 to 60 in good health. Donor details come from another sample of the same person, matched by shared clones. The V gene is TRBV27 and the J gene is TRBJ2-7; no DNA is available, so the TRBD2 call from TCRdb remains unchecked. The sequenced sample consisted of blood T cells: a sorted CD56 or NKG2C T cell subset, CD4+ or CD8+ T cells, or bulk PBMC T cells (not recorded which). Here the CDR3 is given as CASSPGTTSYEQYF.